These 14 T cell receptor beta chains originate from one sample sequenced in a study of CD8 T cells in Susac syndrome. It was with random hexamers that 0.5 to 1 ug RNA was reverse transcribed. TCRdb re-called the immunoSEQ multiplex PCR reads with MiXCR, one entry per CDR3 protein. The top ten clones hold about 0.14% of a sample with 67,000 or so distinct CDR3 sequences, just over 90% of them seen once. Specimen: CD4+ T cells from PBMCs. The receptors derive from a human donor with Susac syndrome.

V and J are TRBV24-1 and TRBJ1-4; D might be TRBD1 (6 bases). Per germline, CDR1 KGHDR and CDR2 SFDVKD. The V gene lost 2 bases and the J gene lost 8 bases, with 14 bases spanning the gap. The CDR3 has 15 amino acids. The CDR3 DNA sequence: TGTGCCACCAGTGATTCCGGGACATCGCGGGAAAAACTGTTTTTT. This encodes CATSDSGTSREKLFF.

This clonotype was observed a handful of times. The CDR3 loop is CASSAGSSYNEQFF. CDR3 bases: TGTGCCAGCAGTGCCGGGAGCTCCTACAATGAGCAGTTCTTC. The V call is TRBV6-1, the J call TRBJ2-1; D possibly corresponds to TRBD2 (6 bases). Trimming shortened V by 4 bases and J by 0 bases, and 7 bases separated the two germline ends. The germline CDR1 and CDR2 sequences are MNHNS and SASEGT. The CDR3 extends over 14 amino acids.

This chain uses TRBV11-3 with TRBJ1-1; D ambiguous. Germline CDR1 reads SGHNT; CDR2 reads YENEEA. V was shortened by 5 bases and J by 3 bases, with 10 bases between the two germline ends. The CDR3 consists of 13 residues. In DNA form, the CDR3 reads TGTGCCAGCAGCCCCCGGACTTACACTGAAGCTTTCTTT. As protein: CASSPRTYTEAFF.

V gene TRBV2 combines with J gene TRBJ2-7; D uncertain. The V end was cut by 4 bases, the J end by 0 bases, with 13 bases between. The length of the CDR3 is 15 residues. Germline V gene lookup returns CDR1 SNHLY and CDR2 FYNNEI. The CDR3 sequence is CASSGRPLSSYEQYF. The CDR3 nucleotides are TGTGCCAGCAGTGGCCGACCCCTGAGCTCCTACGAGCAGTACTTC.

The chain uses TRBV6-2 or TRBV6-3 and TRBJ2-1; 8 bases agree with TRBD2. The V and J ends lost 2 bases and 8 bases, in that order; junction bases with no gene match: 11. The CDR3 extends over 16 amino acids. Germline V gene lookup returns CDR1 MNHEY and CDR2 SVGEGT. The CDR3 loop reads CASSYGTSSRPDEQFF. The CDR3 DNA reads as TGTGCCAGCAGTTACGGGACTAGTTCCCGTCCCGATGAGCAGTTCTTC.

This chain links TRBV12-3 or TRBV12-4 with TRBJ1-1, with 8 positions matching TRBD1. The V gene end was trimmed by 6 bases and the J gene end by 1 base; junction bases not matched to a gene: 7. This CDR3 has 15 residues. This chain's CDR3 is CASSPRTGRNTEAFF. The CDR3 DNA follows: TGTGCCAGCAGCCCGAGGACAGGGAGGAACACTGAAGCTTTCTTT.

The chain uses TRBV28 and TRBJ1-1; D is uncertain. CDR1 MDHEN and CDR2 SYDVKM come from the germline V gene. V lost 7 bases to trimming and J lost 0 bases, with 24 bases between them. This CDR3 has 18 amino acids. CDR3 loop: CASTSFHSPIPLNTEAFF. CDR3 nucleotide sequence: TGTGCCAGCACCTCTTTTCATTCACCCATCCCCCTGAACACTGAAGCTTTCTTT.

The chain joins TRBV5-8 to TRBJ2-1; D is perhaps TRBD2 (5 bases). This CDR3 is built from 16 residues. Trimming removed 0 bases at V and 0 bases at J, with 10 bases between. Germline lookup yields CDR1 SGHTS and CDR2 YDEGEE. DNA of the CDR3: TGTGCCAGCAGCTTGGGAGGGCTGAGCTCCTACAATGAGCAGTTCTTC. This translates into CASSLGGLSSYNEQFF.

CDR3 sequence: CASSGGGANEQFF. The CDR3 DNA sequence: TGTGCCAGCTCCGGCGGAGGGGCGAATGAGCAGTTCTTC. V usage is TRBV18 and J usage is TRBJ2-1; maybe TRBD2 (6 bases). V dropped 6 bases and J dropped 7 bases, with 13 bases sitting between them. This CDR3 has 13 amino acids. In germline, CDR1 is KGHSH, CDR2 LQKENI.

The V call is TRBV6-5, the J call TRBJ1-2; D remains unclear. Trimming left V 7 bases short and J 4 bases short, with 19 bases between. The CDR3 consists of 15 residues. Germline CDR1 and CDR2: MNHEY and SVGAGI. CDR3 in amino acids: CASNPGPRRTYGYTF. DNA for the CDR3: TGTGCCAGCAATCCCGGGCCTCGGAGGACCTATGGCTACACCTTC.

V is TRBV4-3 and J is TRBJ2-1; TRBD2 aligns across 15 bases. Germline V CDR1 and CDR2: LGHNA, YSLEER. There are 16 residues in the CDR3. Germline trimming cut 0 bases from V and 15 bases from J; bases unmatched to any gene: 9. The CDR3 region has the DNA TGCGCCAGCAGCCAAGAGGCGGGACTAGCGGGGGGTTATTCGTTCTTC. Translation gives CASSQEAGLAGGYSFF.

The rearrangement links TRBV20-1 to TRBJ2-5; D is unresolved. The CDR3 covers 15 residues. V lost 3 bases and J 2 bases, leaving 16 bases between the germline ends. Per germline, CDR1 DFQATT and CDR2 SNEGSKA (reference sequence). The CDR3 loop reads CSASGLLLRQETQYF. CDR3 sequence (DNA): TGCAGTGCTAGCGGGTTATTACTTCGACAAGAGACCCAGTACTTC.

This CDR3 is CASSLNADTQYF. The CDR3 DNA sequence: TGTGCCAGCAGCTTAAACGCAGATACGCAGTATTTT. The chain uses TRBV11-2 and TRBJ2-3; D gene unclear. The CDR3 runs 12 residues. Per the germline V gene, CDR1 is SGHAT and CDR2 is FQNNGV. V lost 2 bases to trimming and J lost 4 bases, with 4 bases between them.

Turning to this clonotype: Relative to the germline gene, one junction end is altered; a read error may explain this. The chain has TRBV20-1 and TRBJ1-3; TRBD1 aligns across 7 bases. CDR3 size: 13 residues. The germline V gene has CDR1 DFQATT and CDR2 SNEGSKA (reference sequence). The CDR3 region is CSAPRQGGDTIYF. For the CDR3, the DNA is TGCAGTGCTCCCAGACAGGGTGGAGACACCATATATTTT.